The 22 T cell receptor beta chains presented below share a single source sample, sequenced in a study of T cells after posttransplantation cyclophosphamide. Sequenced by immunoSEQ multiplex PCR; TCRdb stores in-frame clones only, minus some. The sample contains 50,000 to 55,000 clones, about 82% of which appear only once. The source material was PBMCs. These receptors all come from a man under 40 with a blood cancer, CMV-positive, and with a related stem cell donor.

The V and J genes are TRBV19 and TRBJ2-1, with 9 bases fitting TRBD2. The CDR3 is 14 residues long. After removal of 6 bases from V and 8 bases from J, the junction contained 8 bases not matched to a gene. CDR1 and CDR2 (germline): LNHDA, SQIVND (reference sequence). The CDR3 DNA reads as TGTGCCAGTAGAAAGGCGGGAGGGAGGGATGAGCAGTTCTTC. Its protein is CASRKAGGRDEQFF.

V and J are TRBV10-3 and TRBJ2-6; D ambiguous. This CDR3 contains 17 residues. Trimming shortened V by 7 bases and J by 2 bases, and 18 bases separated the two germline ends. CDR1 and CDR2 from the germline V gene are ENHRY and SYGVKD. The CDR3 DNA reads as TGTGCCATCATGACCGAAACAGAACTCGCTGGGGCCAACGTCCTGACTTTC. Translated, it gives CAIMTETELAGANVLTF.

The chain is built from TRBV25-1 and TRBJ2-7, with D unclear. The CDR3 is made up of 13 amino acids. Germline assignment: CDR1 MGHDK and CDR2 SYGVNS. Between the trimmed V and J ends, which lost 3 bases and 4 bases, there was a span of 10 bases. The CDR3 DNA is TGTGCCAGCAGTGATAGTAGTCGGTACGAGCAGTACTTC. This encodes CASSDSSRYEQYF.

The chain links TRBV2 to TRBJ1-1; D remains ambiguous. Trimming took off 5 bases at V and 10 bases at J, with 11 bases between the two ends. Germline V gene sequence: CDR1 SNHLY, CDR2 FYNNEI. The CDR3 consists of 11 residues. This CDR3 reads CASSTDGGAFF. CDR3 bases: TGTGCCAGCAGTACGGACGGAGGAGCTTTCTTT.

The rearrangement joins TRBV14 to TRBJ1-1; D unclear. Trimming left V 7 bases short and J 0 bases short, with 9 bases between. The germline V gene encodes CDR1 SGHDN and CDR2 FVKESK. This CDR3 is built from 13 residues. CDR3 DNA: TGTGCCAGCACGTGGTCTATGAACACTGAAGCTTTCTTT. Its protein product is CASTWSMNTEAFF.

This clone was seen once. V is TRBV5-1 and J is TRBJ2-2; D is perhaps TRBD1 (6 bases). V was trimmed by 0 bases and J by 5 bases, leaving 8 bases between them. Looked up from germline, CDR1 is SGHRS and CDR2 is YFSETQ. The CDR3 loop spans 14 amino acids. The CDR3 loop is CASSLAGETGELFF. The CDR3 bases are TGCGCCAGCAGCTTGGCAGGGGAGACCGGGGAGCTGTTTTTT.

The gene calls are TRBV27 and TRBJ2-7; the match to TRBD1 covers 7 bases. CDR1 and CDR2 from the germline V gene are MNHEY and SMNVEV (reference sequence). After removal of 5 bases from V and 5 bases from J, the junction contained 6 bases not matched to a gene. This CDR3 has 13 residues. Here the CDR3 DNA reads TGTGCCAGCAGTCCGCCGACAGGGCACGAGCAGTACTTC. It encodes CASSPPTGHEQYF.

The gene calls are TRBV4-1 and TRBJ2-5; 9 nucleotides line up with TRBD2. This CDR3 contains 15 residues. Germline values: CDR1 MGHRA, CDR2 YSYEKL. V was clipped by 4 bases and J by 5 bases; unmatched bases: 8. In DNA form, the CDR3 reads TGCGCCAGCAGCCCGGGACTAGCCCCGTCCGAGACCCAGTACTTC. This gives the protein CASSPGLAPSETQYF.

In its sample, this clone was seen once. This chain connects TRBV28 to TRBJ2-7; TRBD2 might be the D (6 bases). The germline V gene has CDR1 MDHEN and CDR2 SYDVKM. The V gene lost 2 bases and the J gene lost 4 bases, with 21 bases spanning the gap. The CDR3 consists of 17 residues. CDR3 bases: TGTGCCAGCAGTTTAAGCGGTAGCGGAACTCAACGATACGAGCAGTACTTC. Translated, it gives CASSLSGSGTQRYEQYF.

The genes are TRBV7-3 and TRBJ2-3; no clear D. Germline V gene data show CDR1 as SGHTA and CDR2 as FQGTGA. The V end was cut by 3 bases, the J end by 0 bases, with 10 bases between. CDR3 length: 15 residues. CDR3 sequence (DNA): TGTGCCAGCAGCTTGGGCATAACTAGCACAGATACGCAGTATTTT. Translation gives CASSLGITSTDTQYF. The complete variable domain, with remaining parts taken from reference TRBV7-3 and TRBJ2-3, reads GAGVSQTPSNKVTEKGKYVELRCDPISGHTALYWYRQSLGQGPEFLIYFQGTGAADDSGLPNDRFFAVRPEGSVSTLKIQRTERGDSAVYLCASSLGITSTDTQYFGPGTRLTVL.

The rearrangement joins TRBV6-5 to TRBJ2-5; 9 bases line up with TRBD2. Per germline, CDR1 MNHEY and CDR2 SVGAGI. The CDR3 length is 14 residues. With V trimmed by 2 bases and J by 5 bases, 3 bases remained unmatched. The CDR3 bases are TGTGCCAGCAGTTACGCGGGAGGGCCGGAGACCCAGTACTTC. Its protein is CASSYAGGPETQYF.

The chain has TRBV14 and TRBJ2-4, with D unresolved. Trimming cost V 3 bases and J 6 bases, with 9 bases left between them. CDR3 length: 13 residues. Germline assignment: CDR1 SGHDN and CDR2 FVKESK. CDR3 loop: CASSQRGGNIQYF. DNA of the CDR3: TGTGCCAGCAGCCAGAGAGGCGGAAACATTCAGTACTTC.

The rearrangement uses TRBV7-9 and TRBJ1-1; tentatively, D is TRBD1 (6 bases). V lost 3 bases to trimming and J lost 3 bases, with 11 bases between them. The V gene's germline CDR1 is SEHNR and CDR2 FQNEAQ (reference sequence). CDR3 size: 14 residues. The chain's CDR3 is CASSFTGFDTEAFF. Written as DNA, the CDR3 is TGTGCCAGCAGCTTCACAGGGTTCGACACTGAAGCTTTCTTT. Drawing the rest from reference TRBV7-9 and TRBJ1-1, the complete variable domain is DTGVSQNPRHKITKRGQNVTFRCDPISEHNRLYWYRQTLGQGPEFLTYFQNEAQLEKSRLLSDRFSAERPKGSFSTLEIQRTEQGDSAMYLCASSFTGFDTEAFFGQGTRLTVV.

The V and J genes are TRBV5-8 and TRBJ2-3; D is ambiguous. The CDR3 is 14 residues long. V gave up 6 bases and J gave up 1 base, with 12 bases separating them. Germline CDR1 reads SGHTS; CDR2 reads YDEGEE. CDR3 nucleotides: TGTGCCAGCACCGTCGGTGTTGGCACAGATACGCAGTATTTT. The encoded protein is CASTVGVGTDTQYF.

This clone is a singleton in its sample. The chain combines TRBV7-2 with TRBJ1-1, with TRBD1 matching over 8 bases. Germline CDR1 is SGHTA and CDR2 is FQGNSA. Trimming removed 5 bases from V and 4 bases from J; junction bases left unmatched: 15. The CDR3 loop spans 17 amino acids. In DNA form, the CDR3 reads TGTGCCAGCAGCATAAGACAGGGCAGGGGGCAACGCACTGAAGCTTTCTTT. Protein: CASSIRQGRGQRTEAFF.

CDR3 DNA: TGTGCCAGCAGCTTAGGAGGGAGAATACCCACAGATACGCAGTATTTT. Its protein product is CASSLGGRIPTDTQYF. The genes are TRBV7-2 and TRBJ2-3; tentative D call: TRBD2 (5 bases). Between the trimmed V and J ends, which lost 1 base and 2 bases, there was a span of 13 bases. The CDR3 extends over 16 amino acids. Looked up from germline, CDR1 is SGHTA and CDR2 is FQGNSA. The whole variable domain, remainder taken from reference TRBV7-2 and TRBJ2-3, is GAGVSQSPSNKVTEKGKDVELRCDPISGHTALYWYRQSLGQGLEFLIYFQGNSAPDKSGLPSDRFSAERTGGSVSTLTIQRTQQEDSAVYLCASSLGGRIPTDTQYFGPGTRLTVL.

Here the CDR3 DNA reads TGTGCCAGCAGTTACCTTTCCATAGACAGGGAAGCTTTCTTT. Amino acid sequence: CASSYLSIDREAFF. The chain employs TRBV6-5 and TRBJ1-1; tentative D call: TRBD1 (6 bases). Germline CDR1 is MNHEY and CDR2 is SVGAGI. Trimming cost V 2 bases and J 8 bases, with 15 bases left between them. The CDR3 has 14 amino acids.

This clone was detected only once. The gene calls are TRBV28 and TRBJ2-3; D remains unclear. Trimming took 3 bases from V and 0 from J, leaving 10 bases between them. Per germline, CDR1 MDHEN and CDR2 SYDVKM. The CDR3 is 15 amino acids. The CDR3 reads CASSLSDPSTDTQYF. Here the CDR3 DNA reads TGTGCCAGCAGTTTGAGTGATCCTAGCACAGATACGCAGTATTTT. Looking up the rest from reference TRBV28 and TRBJ2-3 gives the full variable domain: DVKVTQSSRYLVKRTGEKVFLECVQDMDHENMFWYRQDPGLGLRLIYFSYDVKMKEKGDIPEGYSVSREKKERFSLILESASTNQTSMYLCASSLSDPSTDTQYFGPGTRLTVL.

On this clone: One junction end does not reproduce the germline sequence, and a read error may be involved. This chain uses TRBV15 with TRBJ1-2; 10 bases agree with TRBD1. The CDR3 length is 17 residues. The V gene's germline CDR1 is LNHNV and CDR2 YYDKDF (reference sequence). The CDR3 reads CAASSGRRDRGIYGYTF. CDR3 bases: TGTGCCGCCAGCAGTGGTCGTCGGGACAGGGGTATCTATGGCTACACCTTC.

The rearrangement joins TRBV4-1 to TRBJ1-3, with TRBD1 matching 7 bases. The V and J ends lost 4 bases and 0 bases, in that order; junction bases with no gene match: 9. There are 17 residues in the CDR3. Germline V gives CDR1 MGHRA, CDR2 YSYEKL. CDR3 DNA sequence: TGCGCCAGCAGCCCAGATAGACAGGGAGGCTCTGGAAACACCATATATTTT. It yields the protein CASSPDRQGGSGNTIYF.

The chain recombines TRBV6-5 with TRBJ2-7, with TRBD1 matching 7 bases. This CDR3 comprises 15 residues. Germline CDR1 MNHEY, CDR2 SVGAGI. Germline trimming cut 4 bases from V and 0 bases from J; bases unmatched to any gene: 6. The CDR3 coding sequence is TGTGCCAGCAGTTTAAGGGACAGCAGCTCCTACGAGCAGTACTTC. It translates to CASSLRDSSSYEQYF.

The chain combines TRBV19 with TRBJ1-2; 7 bases map to TRBD1. The CDR3 consists of 13 residues. The V segment lost 2 bases and the J segment 4 bases; nucleotides outside the gene matches: 1. Germline values: CDR1 LNHDA, CDR2 SQIVND (reference sequence). CDR3 sequence reads: CASSIQGGYGYTF. DNA of the CDR3: TGTGCCAGTAGTATACAGGGGGGCTATGGCTACACCTTC.